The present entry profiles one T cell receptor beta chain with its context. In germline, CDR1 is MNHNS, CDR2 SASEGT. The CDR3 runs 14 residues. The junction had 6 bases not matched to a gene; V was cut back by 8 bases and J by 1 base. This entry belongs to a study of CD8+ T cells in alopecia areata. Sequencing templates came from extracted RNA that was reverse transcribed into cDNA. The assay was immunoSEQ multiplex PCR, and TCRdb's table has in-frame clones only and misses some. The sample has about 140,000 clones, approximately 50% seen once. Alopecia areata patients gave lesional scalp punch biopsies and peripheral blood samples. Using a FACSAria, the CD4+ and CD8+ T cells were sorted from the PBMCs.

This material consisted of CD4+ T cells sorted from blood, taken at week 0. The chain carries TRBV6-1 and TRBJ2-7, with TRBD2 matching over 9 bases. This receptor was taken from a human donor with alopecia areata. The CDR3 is CASVVAGGSYEQYF. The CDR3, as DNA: TGTGCCAGCGTGGTGGCGGGAGGGTCCTACGAGCAGTACTTC.